The TCR beta chain described here comes from a study of T-cell reconstitution after alpha-beta-depleted transplantation in children. Preparing the TCRbeta library involved the use of unique molecular identifiers. TCRdb reprocessed the PCR reads with MiXCR, giving one entry per CDR3 protein. This sample yields 300,000 or so distinct CDR3 sequences, of which 9.9% are seen a single time; 10% belongs to the top ten. Between the trimmed V and J ends, which lost 5 bases and 0 bases, there was a span of 8 bases. From germline, CDR1 is SEHNR and CDR2 FQNEAQ (reference sequence). The CDR3 runs to 13 residues.

Material: PBMCs from the stem cell graft donor, obtained from the stem cell graft. The sequence came from a human donor who donated a stem cell graft to a child with SCID. The genes are TRBV7-9 and TRBJ2-7; D not resolved. The CDR3 region is CASSPDVSYEQYF. DNA of the CDR3: TGTGCCAGCAGCCCGGACGTCTCCTACGAGCAGTACTTC. Using reference TRBV7-9 and TRBJ2-7 for the parts outside the CDR3, the full variable domain is DTGVSQNPRHKITKRGQNVTFRCDPISEHNRLYWYRQTLGQGPEFLTYFQNEAQLEKSRLLSDRFSAERPKGSFSTLEIQRTEQGDSAMYLCASSPDVSYEQYFGPGTRLTVT.